The 3 T cell receptor beta chains in this list originate from one sample, sequenced in a study of blood T cell repertoires in COVID-19. This table comes from immunoSEQ multiplex PCR, and its TCRdb copy is limited to in-frame clones, with some not included. This sample carries about 380,000 clones, around 84% of them seen once, and the ten largest clones take more than 0.95%. Material for sequencing was peripheral blood. These receptors came from a human donor with acute or convalescent COVID-19. The donor label of this sample is uncertain.

The chain is built from TRBV3-1 (or the pseudogene TRBV3-2) and TRBJ1-2; perhaps TRBD1 as D (6 bases). This CDR3 spans 14 amino acids. Trimming removed 4 bases from V and 7 bases from J, with 16 bases in between. From germline, CDR1 is LGHDT and CDR2 YNNKEL (reference sequence). The CDR3: CASSLRPGGAGYTF. CDR3 nucleotide sequence: TGTGCCAGCAGCCTCAGGCCTGGGGGGGCTGGCTACACCTTC.

The genes are TRBV30 and TRBJ2-7; possibly TRBD1 for D (5 bases). The V end was cut by 5 bases, the J end by 1 base, with 9 bases between. Germline V gives CDR1 GTSNPN, CDR2 SVGIG (reference sequence). The CDR3 extends over 12 amino acids. The CDR3, as DNA: TGTGCCTGGCAGGGTTTGTCCTACGAGCAGTACTTC. This codes for CAWQGLSYEQYF. Based on the CDR3 plus reference TRBV30 and TRBJ2-7, the full variable domain is SQTIHQWPATLVQPVGSPLSLECTVEGTSNPNLYWYRQAAGRGLQLLFYSVGIGQISSEVPQNLSASRPQDRQFILSSKKLLLSDSGFYLCAWQGLSYEQYFGPGTRLTVT.

This clone was observed once. The chain joins TRBV19 to TRBJ2-6; no firm D call. Trimming removed 8 bases at V and 1 base at J, with 15 bases between. Germline-derived CDR1 and CDR2 are LNHDA and SQIVND (reference sequence). This CDR3 comprises 16 residues. The CDR3 is CASSYSRLSGANVLTF. Here the CDR3 DNA reads TGTGCCAGTTCTTACTCCAGGTTATCTGGGGCCAACGTCCTGACTTTC. The full variable domain, completed using reference TRBV19 and TRBJ2-6, is DGGITQSPKYLFRKEGQNVTLSCEQNLNHDAMYWYRQDPGQGLRLIYYSQIVNDFQKGDIAEGYSVSREKKESFPLTVTSAQKNPTAFYLCASSYSRLSGANVLTFGAGSRLTVL.